The 30 T cell receptor beta chains below all came from one sample that was sequenced in a study of tumor-infiltrating lymphocytes in primary liver carcinoma. Using a constant-region primer together with ProtoScript II reverse transcriptase, TCR beta cDNA was made from about 490 ng of total RNA. For TCR beta, libraries were produced by three nested multiplex PCR rounds using slightly modified ARM-PCR. The first two PCR rounds, roughly 11 cycles each, used TRBV1-TRBV30 forward primers and a C-beta reverse primer. TCRdb reprocessed the multiplex PCR reads via MiXCR and lists one record per CDR3 protein. The table has about 320,000 distinct CDR3 sequences, roughly 60% seen once; the top ten hold approximately 9%. Germline DNA was extracted too, while blood RNA derived from unsorted whole blood. The sample comprised peripheral blood. The receptors were sampled from a man in his forties with primary liver carcinoma and hepatitis B virus infection.

Comments on this clonotype: Its ends do not fully match the called genes, so a read error is possible. This chain connects TRBV29-1 to TRBJ1-1; weak D call: TRBD1 (5 bases). The CDR3 consists of 14 residues. CDR1 SQVTM and CDR2 ANQGSEA come from the germline V gene. The CDR3 reads CSVDSAGSYTEASF. DNA for the CDR3: TGCAGCGTTGATTCGGCAGGGAGCTATACCGAAGCCTCCTTT.

Of note for this clonotype: This may be a read error, as it is one base from a much larger clone. This rearrangement joins TRBV6-5 to TRBJ2-2, with 7 nucleotides matching TRBD2. There are 18 residues in the CDR3. From germline, CDR1 is MNHEY and CDR2 SVGAGI. CDR3 coding DNA: TGTACCAGCAGTTACTCGAGCGGGTCGGGAGGGAACACCGGGGAGCTGTTTTTT. Translating it yields CTSSYSSGSGGNTGELFF.

Regarding this clonotype: With a much larger clone just one base away, this may be a read error. The J gene is TRBJ1-4, the V gene TRBV4-3; weak D call: TRBD1 (5 bases). Germline CDR1 reads LGHNA; CDR2 reads YSLEER. This CDR3 region has 15 residues. The CDR3 reads CASCQDGQGLTKLFF. CDR3 DNA sequence: TGCGCCAGCTGCCAAGATGGGCAGGGCCTTACAAAACTGTTTTTT.

The chain joins TRBV5-1 to TRBJ2-7; either TRBD1 or TRBD2 may fit D (5 bases each). The CDR3 is made up of 14 amino acids. V lost 4 bases and J lost 5, with 16 bases in between. Per germline, CDR1 SGHRS and CDR2 YFSETQ. The CDR3 nucleotides read TGCGCCAGCAGCCCGGGACCCATCAACGACGAGCAGTACTTC. This codes for CASSPGPINDEQYF.

This clonotype was observed once. A much bigger clone sits one base away, suggesting this may be a read error. The chain couples TRBV6-1 to TRBJ1-1, with a tentative D call TRBD1 (5 bases). Germline V gene sequence: CDR1 MNHNS, CDR2 SASEGT. The CDR3 covers 14 residues. The CDR3 spells CASGEAGKVTEAFF. As DNA, the CDR3 is TGTGCCAGCGGTGAAGCAGGGAAGGTCACTGAAGCTTTCTTT.

Comments on this clonotype: The junction departs from germline at one end; a sequencing error may be responsible. V is TRBV12-3 or TRBV12-4 and J is TRBJ2-7, with a possible D match to TRBD2 (5 bases). The CDR3 is 11 residues long. The CDR3 bases are TGTGCCAGCAGCAGGATCGGGGAGCGGCACTTC. Protein product: CASSRIGERHF.

In regard to this clonotype: A much larger clone is a single base away; this may be a read error. The chain carries TRBV4-3 and TRBJ2-7, with D maybe TRBD1 (6 bases). This CDR3 comprises 14 residues. Germline loops: CDR1 LGHNA, CDR2 YSLEER. Trimming stripped 0 bases from V and 4 bases from J, with 10 bases between. The CDR3 spells CASSQEGRGYEQYF. The CDR3 nucleotides read TGCGCCAGCAGCCAAGAGGGCAGGGGATACGAGCAGTACTTC.

This clonotype showed up just once. This could be a read error, since a much larger clone is one nucleotide away. This chain joins TRBV29-1 and TRBJ1-4; 7 positions agree with TRBD1. The V gene's germline CDR1 is SQVTM and CDR2 ANQGSEA. This CDR3 region has 12 residues. The CDR3 coding sequence is TGCAGCGCGGGACAGCAAAATGAAAAACTGCTTTTT. Amino acids: CSAGQQNEKLLF.

As for this clonotype: No conserved phenylalanine or tryptophan is present at the end of the CDR3, so a read error is the likely explanation. The chain joins TRBV11-3 to TRBJ2-2; 10 bases are shared with TRBD2. The CDR3 is 17 residues long. CDR1 and CDR2 (germline): SGHNT, YENEEA. In DNA, the CDR3 is TGTGCTAGCAGCTTAGATTCTCTAGCGGGAGACTCCGGGGAGCTGTTTTTA. Amino acid sequence: CASSLDSLAGDSGELFL.

About this clonotype itself: A read error may be the cause here, since a much bigger clone is one base away. V usage is TRBV6-6 and J usage is TRBJ1-3; the D gene is possibly TRBD1 (5 bases). This CDR3 spans 13 amino acids. Germline values: CDR1 MNHNY, CDR2 SVGAGI (reference sequence). Trimming pared 7 bases from V and 5 bases from J, leaving 12 bases between. This CDR3 reads CASIQTERNTIYF. CDR3 DNA sequence: TGTGCCAGCATCCAGACAGAAAGAAACACCATATATTTT.

A note on this clonotype: Since the CDR3 does not end with the conserved phenylalanine or tryptophan, this likely comes from a read error. No DNA is shown, since the ends of the CDR3 on it are uncertain; the CDR3 is the one TCRdb lists. This chain links TRBV11-2 with TRBJ2-7; TRBD2, the table's D call, was not compared with the DNA. The CDR3 adds up to 15 amino acids, both ends counted. Germline V gene sequence: CDR1 SGHAT, CDR2 FQNNGV. CDR3 residues: CASSYAGTRLYEQYS.

Details on this clonotype: The conserved closing phenylalanine or tryptophan is absent in this CDR3, likely reflecting a read error. The chain is built from TRBV29-1 and TRBJ1-5; D is perhaps TRBD1 (6 bases). Germline V gives CDR1 SQVTM, CDR2 ANQGSEA. This CDR3 spans 13 amino acids. Between the trimmed V and J ends, which lost 0 bases and 9 bases, there was a span of 12 bases. CDR3 sequence: CSVEDIGGGPQHL. The CDR3 DNA follows: TGCAGCGTTGAAGATATAGGGGGGGGGCCCCAGCATCTT.

This clonotype came up a few times. The DNA of the CDR3 is TGTGCCAGCAGCTTTGGAGGGGGGACAGATACGCAGTATTTT. It specifies CASSFGGGTDTQYF. V usage is TRBV5-6 and J usage is TRBJ2-3, with D possibly called TRBD1 or TRBD2 (6 bases each). The CDR3 covers 14 residues. Germline CDR1 SGHDT, CDR2 YYEEEE. The V and J ends lost 2 bases and 3 bases respectively, with 10 bases between them.

For this clonotype: An end of the junction does not agree with germline; a read error may underlie this. The rearrangement uses TRBV5-1 and TRBJ2-3; 9 bases agree with TRBD2. Germline CDR1 reads SGHRS; CDR2 reads YFSETQ. The CDR3 length is 14 residues. CDR3 amino acids: CASSLASGTDTKYF. For the CDR3, the DNA is TGCGCCAGCAGCTTGGCTAGCGGGACAGATACGAAGTATTTT. The full variable domain, with the rest looked up from reference TRBV5-1 and TRBJ2-3, is KAGVTQTPRYLIKTRGQQVTLSCSPISGHRSVSWYQQTPGQGLQFLFEYFSETQRNKGNFPGRFSGRQFSNSRSEMNVSTLELGDSALYLCASSLASGTDTKYFGPGTRLTVL.

V is TRBV20-1 and J is TRBJ1-2; TRBD1 might be the D (5 bases). The CDR3 is 13 residues long. The germline V and J ends were trimmed by 3 bases and 3 bases, with 11 bases remaining between them. From germline, CDR1 is DFQATT and CDR2 SNEGSKA (reference sequence). The CDR3 DNA reads as TGCAGTGCTAGGGACTGGGGCGACTATGGCTACACCTTC. It specifies CSARDWGDYGYTF.

This clonotype occurred once. An end of the junction does not agree with germline; a read error may underlie this. The chain couples TRBV12-3 or TRBV12-4 to TRBJ2-1, with a possible D match to TRBD1 (6 bases). This CDR3 has 14 amino acids. The CDR3 sequence: CARSLLSLDSEQSF. DNA of the CDR3: TGTGCCAGAAGTTTATTATCCCTGGACAGCGAGCAGTCCTTC.

For this clonotype: A much bigger clone sits one base away, suggesting this may be a read error. The chain employs TRBV6-5 and TRBJ2-3; tentatively, D is TRBD2 (7 bases). The CDR3 has 15 residues. Germline V gene lookup returns CDR1 MNHEY and CDR2 SVGAGI. The CDR3 DNA reads TGTGCCAGCAGACTTATGGGCGGGGGCTCAGATATGCAGTATTTT. Its protein product is CASRLMGGGSDMQYF.

Points on this clonotype: Since a much larger clone is just one base distant, this may be a read error. The J gene is TRBJ2-1, the V gene TRBV6-2 or TRBV6-3; TRBD1 matches 7 bases. The CDR3 has 14 amino acids. The germline gives CDR1 MNHEY, CDR2 SVGEGT. The CDR3: CASSYGTVGNELFF. CDR3 in DNA: TGTGCCAGCAGTTACGGGACAGTGGGGAATGAGCTGTTCTTC.

Regarding this clonotype: This clone may be a read error of a much larger clone one base away. The V gene is TRBV24-1, the J gene TRBJ2-1; D call uncertain. The CDR3 has 11 residues. Germline V gives CDR1 KGHDR, CDR2 SFDVKD. V was clipped by 7 bases and J by 9 bases, with 9 bases between them. CDR3 loop: CATRDGIEQFF. The CDR3, as DNA: TGTGCCACCAGAGATGGTATTGAGCAGTTCTTC.

Worth noting for this clonotype: This may be a read error, as it is one base from a much larger clone. The V call is TRBV6-2 or TRBV6-3, the J call TRBJ1-5; D not certain. The J call may be mistaken, given a closer DNA end match to TRBJ2-3. The CDR3 consists of 13 residues. Germline V lookup: CDR1 MNHEY, CDR2 SVGEGT. Here the CDR3 reads CASSRGFNQPQYF. For the CDR3, the DNA is TGTGCCAGCAGCCGAGGATTTAATCAGCCCCAGTATTTT.

On this clonotype: This could be a read error, since a much larger clone is one nucleotide away. The V call is TRBV6-1, the J call TRBJ1-1; D gene unclear. Germline loops: CDR1 MNHNS, CDR2 SASEGT. The CDR3 runs 13 residues. For the CDR3, the DNA is TGTGTCAGCGCCTCGTCGACCGGCACTGAAGCTTTCTTT. Its protein is CVSASSTGTEAFF.

This clonotype was picked up one time. The chain combines TRBV28 with TRBJ2-1; no clear D gene. Germline V lookup: CDR1 MDHEN, CDR2 SYDVKM. V was clipped by 8 bases and J by 3 bases, with 17 bases between them. The CDR3 covers 15 residues. The DNA for the CDR3 is TGTGCCAGCGGGCCCCCGTGCTTGGGCTACAATGAGCAGTTCTTC. Translation gives CASGPPCLGYNEQFF. Drawing the rest from reference TRBV28 and TRBJ2-1, the complete variable domain is DVKVTQSSRYLVKRTGEKVFLECVQDMDHENMFWYRQDPGLGLRLIYFSYDVKMKEKGDIPEGYSVSREKKERFSLILESASTNQTSMYLCASGPPCLGYNEQFFGPGTRLTVL.

Regarding this clonotype: This sequence may be a read error, since a much larger clone differs from it by one base. J is TRBJ2-1 and V is TRBV10-1, with D possibly matching TRBD2 (6 bases). Trimming removed 11 bases at V and 10 bases at J, with 12 bases between. The CDR3 contains 10 residues. CDR1 is WNHNN and CDR2 is SYGVQD in the germline V gene (reference sequence). The CDR3 is CAYLSGEQFF. The CDR3 coding sequence is TGCGCCTATCTTAGCGGAGAGCAGTTCTTC.

Of note for this clonotype: At one end, the junction sequence differs from germline, possibly due to a read error. This chain joins TRBV11-2 and TRBJ2-5, with 9 bases fitting TRBD1. The CDR3 contains 14 residues. In germline, CDR1 is SGHAT, CDR2 FQNNGV. This CDR3 reads CTSSPTGGVETQYF. The CDR3 DNA reads as TGTACCAGCAGTCCCACAGGGGGCGTAGAGACCCAGTACTTC.

This chain joins TRBV5-4 and TRBJ2-2, with 7 bases aligning to TRBD1. V dropped 7 bases and J dropped 4; count of bases not matched to a gene: 10. CDR3 length: 15 residues. Germline V gene data show CDR1 as SGHNT and CDR2 as YYREEE (reference sequence). The CDR3 nucleotides read TGTGCCAGCTTGGACAGGCAAGGAGGCACCGGGGAGCTGTTTTTT. Amino acids: CASLDRQGGTGELFF.

The V call is TRBV21-1, the J call TRBJ1-2; TRBD1, the D gene given by the table, was not confirmed from the DNA. TRBV21-1 counts as a pseudogene. This CDR3 is built from 15 residues. CDR3 coding DNA: TGTGCCAGCAGCAAAAGGGCAGGGAGAATGTATGGCTACACCTTC. It specifies CASSKRAGRMYGYTF.

The CDR3 nucleotides read TGTACTAGTAGCTCCGGGACTAGCGGGATGGATACGCAGTATTTT. Translation: CTSSSGTSGMDTQYF. The chain combines TRBV11-2 with TRBJ2-3; TRBD2 matches at 13 bases. Germline CDR1 SGHAT, CDR2 FQNNGV. CDR3 length equals 15 residues.

As DNA, the CDR3 is TGCAGCGCTGGGTCCAGGACAGGAGCCTCCCACGTGCAATACTTC. Translation gives CSAGSRTGASHVQYF. This rearrangement joins TRBV29-1 to TRBJ2-7, with 7 bases aligning to TRBD1. Germline lookup yields CDR1 SQVTM and CDR2 ANQGSEA. This CDR3 region has 15 residues. The J segment lost 13 bases and the V segment lost 7 bases, leaving 25 bases of the junction unmatched.

This clonotype has only one observation. This sequence may be a read error, since a much larger clone differs from it by one base. The rearrangement uses TRBV14 and TRBJ2-1; 7 bases are a match to TRBD2. Per germline, CDR1 SGHDN and CDR2 FVKESK. The CDR3 has 15 residues. CDR3 nucleotide sequence: TGTGCCAACAGCCAAGATGCCGGGACTATCTTTGAGCAGTTCTTC. Its translation: CANSQDAGTIFEQFF.

This clonotype has only a few counts. The V and J genes are TRBV14 and TRBJ2-1; D is unclear. Germline V gives CDR1 SGHDN, CDR2 FVKESK. V gave up 4 bases and J gave up 10 bases, with 17 bases separating them. The CDR3 extends over 14 amino acids. This chain's CDR3 is CASSLSILSGEQFF. As DNA, the CDR3 is TGTGCCAGCAGCCTATCCATCTTATCCGGCGAGCAGTTCTTC.